This TCR beta chain was profiled in a study of blood T cell repertoires in COVID-19 (dated by TCRdb to 2020 to 2022). General notes on the study: Collaborator samples came from the United States, Italy and Spain and covered acute and convalescent phases of COVID-19. Samples came from the ongoing ImmuneRACE study (first 160 participants) plus 1,254 subjects from 6 global collaborators. The material from the prospective study consisted of cDNA or gDNA derived from T cells, B-cell-depleted T cells, or PBMCs. The repertoires were released in a freely available public database meant as a resource for research on the immune response to SARS-CoV-2. Nearly every sample came with metadata listing a de-identified subject ID, COVID-19 status, age in years and sex. The dataset comprised deeply sampled blood TCRbeta repertoires from subjects exposed to, actively infected with, or recovered from COVID-19. Where available, HLA class I and class II types were obtained from metadata supplied by the sample provider rather than from assay-based typing.

The immunoSEQ Assay, a bias-controlled multiplex PCR, was used to amplify TCRbeta CDR3 regions from genomic DNA. The study's processing was this. The number of nucleated cells in each sample was estimated by amplification of reference gene primers within the assay. To quantify the absolute abundance of each unique TCRbeta CDR3 rearrangement, sequence reads were collapsed and filtered. Productive Simpson clonality was computed per sample as the square root of Simpson's diversity index over productive rearrangements. Not all clones reach the TCRdb copy of this immuneACCESS table, which keeps in-frame sequences only. Checked studies attribute under half of the gap to unresolved V genes and leave the rest unexplained. That table furnishes V, J and clone size, whereas the DNA furnished D and trimming. A total of some 150,000 clones appear in this sample, around 85% of them only once. Less than 3.5% of the sample belongs to the ten largest clones.

Regarding this clone: Its target antigen remains unknown. The record has no base qualities; no much larger clone is one base away.

Spanning cysteine to phenylalanine, the CDR3 consists of 15 amino acids. Only the CDR3 DNA is retained, 45 bases long and in frame from the first base. At the junction V is shortened by 9 bases and J by 1 base; bases outside the gene matches: 8. The germline V gene provides CDR1 MNHEY and CDR2 SVGAGI. Whole blood was collected in K2EDTA tubes by collaborating institutions according to the institutions' own protocols. Collaborator samples were shipped for TCRbeta analysis as frozen whole blood, isolated PBMCs, or DNA extracted from either sample type. Overall results and qualifications from the work: Clinical and demographic metadata were provided uncurated, with the amount varying by source and participant.

This TCR was recovered from a man in his 70s with acute or convalescent COVID-19. The sequencing input was peripheral blood. The chain is encoded by TRBV6-5 joined to TRBJ2-7; 11 central nucleotides agree with TRBD2. At the DNA level, the sequence is TGTGCCAGTAGCGGGGGGGCCTCGATTTCCTACGAGCAGTACTTC. This translates into CASSGGASISYEQYF.